Listed here is a single TCR beta chain. Its specificity is not known. The sample originates from a study of T cells expressing NK-cell markers. Study observations and caveats: For a handful of donors, these clonotypes were likewise the leading ones in the CD3+CD56-NKG2C+ fraction.

The CDR3 runs 14 residues. Germline CDR1 MDHEN, CDR2 SYDVKM. As the method of synthesis, 5'RACE template switching with UMIs yielded TCR beta cDNA. TCRdb processed the 5' RACE reads again and assigns one entry to each CDR3 protein, with no DNA. This sample contains roughly 430,000 distinct CDR3 sequences. The chain joins TRBV28 to TRBJ2-5; lacking DNA, the TRBD1 call made by TCRdb goes unchecked. This receptor was obtained from a woman aged 18 to 69 in good health. Source material: blood T cells: a sorted CD56 or NKG2C T cell subset, CD4+ or CD8+ T cells, or bulk PBMC T cells (not recorded which). The CDR3 sequence is CASSAGQGMETQYF.